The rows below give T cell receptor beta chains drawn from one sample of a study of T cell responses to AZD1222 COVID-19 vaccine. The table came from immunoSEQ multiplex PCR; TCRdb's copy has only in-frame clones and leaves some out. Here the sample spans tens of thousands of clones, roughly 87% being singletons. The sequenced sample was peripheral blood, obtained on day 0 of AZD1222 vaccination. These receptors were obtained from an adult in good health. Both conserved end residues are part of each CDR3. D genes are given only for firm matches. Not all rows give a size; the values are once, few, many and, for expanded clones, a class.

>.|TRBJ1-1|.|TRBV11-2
TGTGCCAGCAGCTTAGTTGGCAGGGCCACTGAAGCTTTCTTT
CASSLVGRATEAFF
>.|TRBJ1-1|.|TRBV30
TGTGCCTGGAGTGTGACCCAGCCTCGGGGTGAAGCTTTCTTT
CAWSVTQPRGEAFF
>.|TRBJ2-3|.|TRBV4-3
TGCGCCAGCGGAAGAACAGGGATGGGAGATACGCAGTATTTT
CASGRTGMGDTQYF
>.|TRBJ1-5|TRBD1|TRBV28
TGTGCCAGCAGAACTACACAGGGGGCCTTTAATCAGCCCCAGCATTTT
CASRTTQGAFNQPQHF
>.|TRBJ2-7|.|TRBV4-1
TGCGCCAGCAGCGAACGACTAGTTAAAGGTACATACGAGCAGTACTTC
CASSERLVKGTYEQYF
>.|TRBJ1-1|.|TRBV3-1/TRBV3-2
TGTGCCAGCAGCCAAGGAGCGGGGCCCGGGATGTTCACTGAAGCTTTCTTT
CASSQGAGPGMFTEAFF
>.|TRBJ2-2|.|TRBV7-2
TGTGCCAGCAGCTTATACTTAAACACCGGGGAGCTGTTTTTT
CASSLYLNTGELFF
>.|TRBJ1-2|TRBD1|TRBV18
TGTGCCAGCTCTTCGGACATACAGGGGAGTGCTGGCTACACCTTC
CASSSDIQGSAGYTF
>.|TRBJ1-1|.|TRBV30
TGTGCCTGGAGTGATGGGAAATATGAAGCTTTCTTT
CAWSDGKYEAFF
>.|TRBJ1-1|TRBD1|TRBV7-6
TGTGCCAGCAGCTCATACCCCGGCCAACAGGGGGTGGACACTGAAGCTTTCTTT
CASSSYPGQQGVDTEAFF
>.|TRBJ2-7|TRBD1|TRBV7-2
TGTGCCAGCACATCGAGACAGGGACGGTCCTACGAGCAGTACTTC
CASTSRQGRSYEQYF
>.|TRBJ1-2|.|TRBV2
TGTGCCAGCAGTGAAGTGGAGGGAGCTAACTATGGCTACACCTTC
CASSEVEGANYGYTF
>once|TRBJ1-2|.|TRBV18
TGTGCCAGCTCACCTGAAAACTATGGCTACACCTTC
CASSPENYGYTF
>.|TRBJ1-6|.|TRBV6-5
TGTGCCAGCATGGCCAGGAGAAGCTATAATTCACCCCTCCACTTT
CASMARRSYNSPLHF
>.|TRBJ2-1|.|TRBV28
TGTGCCACCGGCGTCCCCAGACAGAATTTTGTCTTC
CATGVPRQNFVF
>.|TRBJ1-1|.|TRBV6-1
TGTGCCAGCAGTGAGCGGGCAACCGAAGCTTTCTTT
CASSERATEAFF
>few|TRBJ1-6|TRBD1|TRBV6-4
TGTGCCAGCAGTGACTCGACAGGGGGCTCACCCCTCCACTTT
CASSDSTGGSPLHF
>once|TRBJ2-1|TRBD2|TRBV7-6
TGTGCCAGCAGCTTAGGGACTAGCGGGGTCAATGAGCAGTTCTTC
CASSLGTSGVNEQFF
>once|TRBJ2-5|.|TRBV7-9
TGTGCCAGCAGCTCCTTACAGGAGTACCTACGGGAGACCCAGTACTTC
CASSSLQEYLRETQYF
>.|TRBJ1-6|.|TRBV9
TGTGCCAGCAGCGTAGGGGTGGGGGGATATAATTCACCCCTCCACTTT
CASSVGVGGYNSPLHF
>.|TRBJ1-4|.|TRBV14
TGTGCCAGCAGCAGGCATATCAATGAAAAACTGTTTTTT
CASSRHINEKLFF
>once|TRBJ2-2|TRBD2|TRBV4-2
TGTGCCAGCAGCTTCGGGACTAGCGGGTCTAACACCGGGGAGCTGTTTTTT
CASSFGTSGSNTGELFF
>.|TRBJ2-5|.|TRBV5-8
TGTGCCAGCTCCCTGGCAGGGAGTGAGACCCAGTACTTC
CASSLAGSETQYF
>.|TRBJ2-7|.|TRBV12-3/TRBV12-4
TGTGCCAGCAGTTCCCATAGACAGGGAGGGCAGTACTTC
CASSSHRQGGQYF
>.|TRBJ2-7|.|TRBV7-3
TGTGCCAGCAGCTTAAAAGGCGGGGAGCAGTACTTC
CASSLKGGEQYF
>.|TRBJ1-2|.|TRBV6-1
TGTGCCAGCAGTGAATCGGGTTCGCTGGTTTCGGGCGGCTACACCTTC
CASSESGSLVSGGYTF
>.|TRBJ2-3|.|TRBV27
TGTGCCAGCGGATTACAGGATCCTAGCACAGATACGCAGTATTTT
CASGLQDPSTDTQYF
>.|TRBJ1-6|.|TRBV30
TGTGCCTGGAGTGTACGGGGGGAAATCAATAATTCACCCCTCCACTTT
CAWSVRGEINNSPLHF
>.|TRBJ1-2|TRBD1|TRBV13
TGTGCCAGCAGCTTATACATTTTTACAGGGGTTAACGGCTACACCTTC
CASSLYIFTGVNGYTF
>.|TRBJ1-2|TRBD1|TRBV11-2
TGTGCCAGTGCTAGGGTCAGGGGGTATGGCTACACCTTC
CASARVRGYGYTF
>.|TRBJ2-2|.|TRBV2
TGTGCCAGCAGTTCGCAGGGTGACACCGGGGAGCTGTTTTTT
CASSSQGDTGELFF
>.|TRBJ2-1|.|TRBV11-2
TGTGCCAGCAGGTGGGGGACGGGCAATGAGCAGTTCTTC
CASRWGTGNEQFF
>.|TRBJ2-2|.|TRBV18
TGTGCCAGCTCAACACAGACCACCGGGGAGCTGTTTTTT
CASSTQTTGELFF
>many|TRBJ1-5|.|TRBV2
TGTGCCAGCAGTGGGGAGGGAGGCAATCAGCCCCAGCATTTT
CASSGEGGNQPQHF
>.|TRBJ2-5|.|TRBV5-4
TGTGCCAGCAGGGGGAGTCCGGGAGAGACCCAGTACTTC
CASRGSPGETQYF
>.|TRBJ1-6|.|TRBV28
TGTGCCAGCAGCGGACAATTGAATTCACCCCTCCACTTT
CASSGQLNSPLHF
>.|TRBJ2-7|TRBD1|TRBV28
TGTGCCAGCAGTTTTTTCGGGACAGGGCACTACGAGCAGTACTTC
CASSFFGTGHYEQYF